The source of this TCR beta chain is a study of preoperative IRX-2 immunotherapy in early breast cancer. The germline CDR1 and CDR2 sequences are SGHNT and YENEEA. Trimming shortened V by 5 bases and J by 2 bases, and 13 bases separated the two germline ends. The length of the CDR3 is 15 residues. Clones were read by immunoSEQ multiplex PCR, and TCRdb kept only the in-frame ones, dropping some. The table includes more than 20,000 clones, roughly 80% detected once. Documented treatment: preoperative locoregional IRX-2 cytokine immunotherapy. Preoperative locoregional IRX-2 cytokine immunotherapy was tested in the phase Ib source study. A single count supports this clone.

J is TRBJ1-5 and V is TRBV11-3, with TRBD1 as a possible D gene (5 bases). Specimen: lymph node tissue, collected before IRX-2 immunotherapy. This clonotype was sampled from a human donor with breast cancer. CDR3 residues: CASSQGGLGNQPQHF. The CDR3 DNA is TGTGCCAGCAGCCAGGGTGGGTTGGGCAATCAGCCCCAGCATTTT.